This TCR beta chain was found in a study of cytomegalovirus exposure and HLA in healthy donors. The PCR ran on 60 Vbeta and 13 Jbeta primers. Using immunoSEQ multiplex PCR, the repertoire was profiled, and TCRdb retains in-frame clones only, with some absent. The sample lists about 160,000 clones, roughly 84% occurring once. Regarding the study as a whole: As a later analysis showed, a missense DCLRE1C variant was linked to trimming of TCR beta V- and J-genes. By HLA locus, TCR association rates varied in a later analysis, with DRB1 showing the most and HLA-C the fewest.

J was trimmed by 4 bases and V by 5 bases; bases with no gene match: 10. The CDR3 consists of 15 residues. Per germline, CDR1 SGHVS and CDR2 FNYEAQ. Note on this clone: Antigen unknown.

The source material was PBMCs. V usage is TRBV7-6 and J usage is TRBJ1-1; TRBD1 agrees at 7 bases. This receptor was taken from a man aged 30 to 39 in good health and CMV-seronegative. The CDR3 DNA is TGTGCCAGCAGCCGAAAGGACAGGTTGGGCACTGAAGCTTTCTTT. This gives the protein CASSRKDRLGTEAFF.